A single sample gave rise to the 25 T cell receptor beta chains below, sequenced in a study of molecular identifiers for immune sequencing clone quantification. MiXCR, applied by TCRdb to the PCR reads, yields one record per CDR3 protein. Of over 35,000 distinct CDR3 sequences detected, approximately 24% appear once; the ten largest clones hold over 0.95%. Sequencing input: naive CD8+ T cells from blood, with Jurkat cell RNA spiked in. The subset is: FACS-sorted CD8+CD4-CCR7+CD45RA+ naive T cells. Receptors originate from a human donor in good health. Some libraries in this study had Jurkat cell RNA spiked in.

This clonotype was observed a few times. V gene TRBV27 combines with J gene TRBJ2-7; D may be TRBD1 (5 bases). The CDR3 is 14 residues long. Between the trimmed V and J ends, which lost 2 bases and 6 bases, there was a span of 14 bases. Per germline, CDR1 MNHEY and CDR2 SMNVEV (reference sequence). DNA of the CDR3: TGTGCCAGCAGTTTAGGGCAGGGCTTAGTCGAGCAGTACTTC. Protein sequence: CASSLGQGLVEQYF.

The table lists this clonotype with many counts. J is TRBJ1-5 and V is TRBV7-8; TRBD1 agrees at 11 bases. Germline V lookup: CDR1 SGHVS, CDR2 FQNEAQ. V was pared by 1 base and J by 6 bases, with 8 bases of the junction left unmatched. This CDR3 has 17 residues. The CDR3 loop reads CASSLGRTGGPTQPQHF. Written as DNA, the CDR3 is TGTGCCAGCAGCTTAGGGCGGACAGGGGGCCCTACTCAGCCCCAGCATTTT.

This clonotype showed up just a few times. This may stem from a read error, because a much larger clone lies one nucleotide away. V usage is TRBV28 and J usage is TRBJ1-2, with D unresolved. The CDR3 has 13 residues. CDR1 MDHEN and CDR2 SYDVKM come from the germline V gene. Trimming cost V 4 bases and J 6 bases, with 12 bases left between them. The CDR3 DNA follows: TGTGCCAGCAGTTCCAACGATAGGCATGGCTACACCTTC. Translation gives CASSSNDRHGYTF.

Ten or more counts support this clonotype. The chain couples TRBV5-4 to TRBJ2-3; no clear D. Germline values: CDR1 SGHNT, CDR2 YYREEE (reference sequence). The CDR3 covers 18 residues. V shed 0 bases and J shed 0 bases, with 17 bases lying between them. CDR3 coding DNA: TGTGCCAGCAGCTTGGCCTTAGGGCCTAGAACTAGCACAGATACGCAGTATTTT. The encoded protein is CASSLALGPRTSTDTQYF.

This clonotype rates as medium-sized. The rearrangement joins TRBV7-6 to TRBJ2-3; D is uncertain. The CDR3 extends over 12 amino acids. Looked up from germline, CDR1 is SGHVS and CDR2 is FNYEAQ. V lost 5 bases and J lost 2, with 5 bases in between. The DNA of the CDR3 is TGTGCCAGCAGCATATCCACAGATACGCAGTATTTT. Protein: CASSISTDTQYF.

This clonotype occurred a few times. The chain uses TRBV4-1 and TRBJ2-1, with D possibly called TRBD1 or TRBD2 (5 bases each). The germline V gene encodes CDR1 MGHRA and CDR2 YSYEKL. The CDR3 extends over 16 amino acids. Trimming took off 4 bases at V and 4 bases at J, with 17 bases between the two ends. The CDR3 nucleotides read TGCGCCAGCAGCCCAACTCGGGACGGGATATACAATGAGCAGTTCTTC. This sequence encodes CASSPTRDGIYNEQFF.

This clonotype was detected many times. The chain is built from TRBV12-3 or TRBV12-4 and TRBJ1-5, with 9 bases matching TRBD1. This CDR3 comprises 15 residues. The V and J ends lost 5 bases and 1 base, in that order; junction bases with no gene match: 3. This CDR3 is CASSGTGLSNQPQHF. The CDR3, as DNA: TGTGCCAGCAGTGGGACAGGGTTAAGCAATCAGCCCCAGCATTTT.

This chain connects TRBV2 to TRBJ2-7; TRBD2 matches 7 bases. The J segment lost 2 bases and the V segment lost 2 bases, leaving 12 bases of the junction unmatched. CDR1 is SNHLY and CDR2 is FYNNEI in the germline V gene. The CDR3 runs 17 residues. The CDR3 sequence is CASSERGRGVGTYEQYF. CDR3 DNA: TGTGCCAGCAGTGAAAGGGGACGGGGGGTCGGAACCTACGAGCAGTACTTC.

This clonotype was recorded many times. The chain uses TRBV7-7 and TRBJ2-7; D tentatively fits TRBD1 or TRBD2 (5 bases each). Germline lookup yields CDR1 SSHAT and CDR2 FNYEAQ (reference sequence). The CDR3 has 15 residues. V dropped 1 base and J dropped 3 bases, with 13 bases sitting between them. This chain's CDR3 is CASSLGEGPGYEQYF. The CDR3 DNA follows: TGTGCCAGCAGCTTAGGAGAGGGGCCGGGCTACGAGCAGTACTTC.

This clonotype appeared many times. The chain employs TRBV5-4 and TRBJ2-6; no clear D. There are 14 residues in the CDR3. Germline-derived CDR1 and CDR2 are SGHNT and YYREEE (reference sequence). V was trimmed by 3 bases and J by 0 bases, leaving 4 bases between them. This chain's CDR3 is CASSYSSGANVLTF. The CDR3 DNA sequence: TGTGCCAGCAGCTACAGCTCTGGGGCCAACGTCCTGACTTTC.

The chain links TRBV6-6 to TRBJ2-3; D is tentatively TRBD1 or TRBD2 (5 bases each). Trimming removed 5 bases at V and 0 bases at J, with 12 bases between. Looked up from germline, CDR1 is MNHNY and CDR2 is SVGAGI (reference sequence). The CDR3 consists of 15 residues. The CDR3 loop is CASSSGGESTDTQYF. The CDR3 bases are TGTGCCAGCAGTAGTGGGGGAGAGAGCACAGATACGCAGTATTTT.

At least ten counts were recorded for this clonotype. The CDR3 region is CASSGVGGSYEQYF. The CDR3 coding sequence is TGTGCCAGTAGTGGAGTGGGGGGTTCCTACGAGCAGTACTTC. The genes are TRBV19 and TRBJ2-7; D may be TRBD2 (6 bases). CDR3 length equals 14 residues. The germline gives CDR1 LNHDA, CDR2 SQIVND (reference sequence). Trimming left V 5 bases short and J 1 base short, with 12 bases between.

This clonotype occurred many times. The conserved final phenylalanine or tryptophan is absent from the CDR3, which likely points to a read error. The V gene is TRBV5-1, the J gene TRBJ2-7; D not resolved. Trimming removed 4 bases at V and 1 base at J, with 9 bases between. This CDR3 spans 13 amino acids. Per the germline V gene, CDR1 is SGHRS and CDR2 is YFSETQ. CDR3 in DNA: TGCGCCAGCAGCGAAGACTGGTCCTACGAGCAGTACCTC. As protein: CASSEDWSYEQYL.

Notes on this clonotype: A read error may produce the germline difference seen at one junction end. The chain recombines TRBV6-5 with TRBJ2-3, with a tentative D call TRBD1 (5 bases). CDR1 and CDR2 (germline): MNHEY, SVGAGI. The CDR3 extends over 14 amino acids. This CDR3 is CASSPFWGTDAQYF. The CDR3 region has the DNA TGTGCCAGCAGCCCCTTTTGGGGCACAGATGCGCAGTATTTT.

This clonotype is medium-sized in the sample. The chain links TRBV9 to TRBJ1-1, with D unresolved. Trimming pared 0 bases from V and 3 bases from J, leaving 6 bases between. The germline V gene has CDR1 SGDLS and CDR2 YYNGEE. The CDR3 length is 13 residues. CDR3 DNA sequence: TGTGCCAGCAGCGTAGGTACTGACACTGAAGCTTTCTTT. Encoded protein: CASSVGTDTEAFF.

This clonotype was observed a handful of times. Germline is not matched at one junction end, which may reflect a read error. V usage is TRBV20-1 and J usage is TRBJ2-7; possibly TRBD1 or TRBD2 for D (5 bases each). The CDR3 has 14 residues. Germline V gene data show CDR1 as DFQATT and CDR2 as SNEGSKA (reference sequence). The CDR3, as DNA: TGCAGTGCTGAGGGGTCTTCCCCTTCATACGCGCAGTACTTC. This translates into CSAEGSSPSYAQYF.

Many counts were recorded for this clonotype. The V call is TRBV28, the J call TRBJ2-7, with a possible D match to TRBD1 (5 bases). The CDR3 contains 15 residues. The germline V gene has CDR1 MDHEN and CDR2 SYDVKM. Between the trimmed V and J ends, which lost 5 bases and 0 bases, there was a span of 14 bases. The CDR3 spells CASSTGPRVSYEQYF. The CDR3 DNA is TGTGCCAGCAGTACCGGTCCCAGGGTCTCCTACGAGCAGTACTTC.

This clonotype occurred a few times. The rearrangement links TRBV4-1 to TRBJ2-1; possibly TRBD2 for D (6 bases). The germline CDR1 and CDR2 sequences are MGHRA and YSYEKL. The CDR3 loop spans 14 amino acids. Trimming cost V 4 bases and J 9 bases, with 16 bases left between them. The CDR3 region has the DNA TGCGCCAGCAGCCTCTCGGGGGATGGGGGTGAGCAGTTCTTC. It codes for CASSLSGDGGEQFF.

This clonotype has just a few counts. The chain is built from TRBV2 and TRBJ1-1; a possible D gene is TRBD1 (6 bases). The length of the CDR3 is 14 residues. The germline V gene encodes CDR1 SNHLY and CDR2 FYNNEI. Trimming cost V 1 base and J 3 bases, with 9 bases left between them. This chain's CDR3 is CASSEDRADTEAFF. CDR3 nucleotides: TGTGCCAGCAGTGAAGACAGGGCGGACACTGAAGCTTTCTTT.

This clonotype was counted ten times or more. V usage is TRBV19 and J usage is TRBJ1-5; D unclear. CDR1 LNHDA and CDR2 SQIVND come from the germline V gene (reference sequence). The length of the CDR3 is 16 residues. V was clipped by 0 bases and J by 5 bases, with 14 bases between them. CDR3: CASSIDRPLPDQPQHF. The CDR3 DNA reads as TGTGCCAGTAGTATAGATAGACCTCTACCGGATCAGCCCCAGCATTTT.

The chain links TRBV7-9 to TRBJ2-7; a weak D match, TRBD2 (5 bases). V was shortened by 6 bases and J by 7 bases, with 16 bases between the two germline ends. The germline gives CDR1 SEHNR, CDR2 FQNEAQ (reference sequence). The CDR3 covers 13 residues. CDR3: CASSPAYGEEQYF. The CDR3 nucleotides read TGTGCCAGCAGTCCTGCCTACGGGGAGGAGCAGTACTTC. The variable domain in full, with the rest retrieved from reference TRBV7-9 and TRBJ2-7, is DTGVSQNPRHKITKRGQNVTFRCDPISEHNRLYWYRQTLGQGPEFLTYFQNEAQLEKSRLLSDRFSAERPKGSFSTLEIQRTEQGDSAMYLCASSPAYGEEQYFGPGTRLTVT.

The V gene is TRBV7-9, the J gene TRBJ2-2; D unresolved. CDR3 size: 15 residues. V lost 5 bases and J lost 1, with 11 bases in between. The V gene's germline CDR1 is SEHNR and CDR2 FQNEAQ (reference sequence). The CDR3 DNA reads as TGTGCCAGCAGCCAACCCACGGAGAACACCGGGGAGCTGTTTTTT. Protein: CASSQPTENTGELFF.

This clonotype was observed at least ten times. The CDR3 reads CASSETARPYEQYF. CDR3 nucleotide sequence: TGTGCCAGCAGTGAAACGGCCAGGCCCTACGAGCAGTACTTC. V usage is TRBV2 and J usage is TRBJ2-7; D is unclear. V was pared by 2 bases and J by 2 bases, with 10 bases between. This CDR3 has 14 residues. CDR1 is SNHLY, CDR2 FYNNEI, per germline.

This clonotype has a count of ten or more. The chain carries TRBV6-5 and TRBJ2-5; TRBD2 matches at 8 bases. This CDR3 has 14 amino acids. Germline values: CDR1 MNHEY, CDR2 SVGAGI. V lost 6 bases, J lost 1 base, and 4 bases stayed unmatched. Here the CDR3 reads CASSPGGSQETQYF. CDR3 nucleotides: TGTGCCAGCAGCCCGGGGGGGTCCCAAGAGACCCAGTACTTC.

The chain employs TRBV2 and TRBJ2-2, with 10 bases lining up with TRBD2. V gave up 11 bases and J gave up 4 bases; unmatched junction bases: 4. Germline V gene sequence: CDR1 SNHLY, CDR2 FYNNEI. The CDR3 is 13 residues long. This chain's CDR3 is CAVLAGATGELFF. DNA of the CDR3: TGTGCCGTCCTAGCGGGAGCCACCGGGGAGCTGTTTTTT.